These 8 T cell receptor beta chains originate from one sample sequenced in a study of T cell repertoires in cytomegalovirus infection. These TCRs are of unknown antigen specificity. Using its own MiXCR run on the reads, TCRdb lists one record per CDR3 protein. The sample includes around 900,000 distinct CDR3 sequences, around a third of them seen just once. Sequences were derived from cultured CD8+ T cells from PBMCs, sampled from culture after CMV antigen stimulation. Receptor source: a human donor in good health (CMV status not recorded). Some clones in this sample may be carry-over from other donors' samples.

CDR3 DNA: TGTGCCAGTAGTGCTTGGACTTTATGGACAGATACGCAGTATTTT. Translation: CASSAWTLWTDTQYF. This sequence joins TRBV19 and TRBJ2-3; perhaps TRBD2 as D (5 bases). The germline gives CDR1 LNHDA, CDR2 SQIVND (reference sequence). Trimming removed 5 bases from V and 3 bases from J, with 15 bases in between. The CDR3 is 15 amino acids.

This clonotype was counted only a few times. The chain joins TRBV12-3 or TRBV12-4 to TRBJ2-1; 7 bases fit TRBD2. The CDR3 length is 12 residues. The V segment lost 4 bases and the J segment 9 bases; nucleotides outside the gene matches: 3. The CDR3 region has the DNA TGTGCCAGCAGTTGGACTAGTTTTGAGCAGTTCTTC. It is translated as CASSWTSFEQFF.

This clonotype occurred a few times. The J gene is TRBJ2-3, the V gene TRBV9; perhaps TRBD2 as D (7 bases). CDR1 is SGDLS, CDR2 YYNGEE, per germline. With 6 bases removed from V and 0 bases from J, the gap between germline ends came to 14 bases. CDR3 length: 15 amino acids. The DNA of the CDR3 is TGTGCCAGCAACTGGGGGGGGCGAAGCACAGATACGCAGTATTTT. Its translation: CASNWGGRSTDTQYF.

The CDR3: CASSYSPEDFDTQYF. The CDR3 DNA reads TGTGCCAGCAGTTATTCCCCAGAGGATTTCGATACGCAGTATTTT. This chain links TRBV6-2 or TRBV6-3 with TRBJ2-3; D uncertain. The CDR3 is made up of 15 amino acids. V lost 3 bases to trimming and J lost 6 bases, with 16 bases between them. CDR1 is MNHEY and CDR2 is SVGEGT in the germline V gene.

This clonotype was seen only once. The chain has TRBV6-2 or TRBV6-3 and TRBJ2-5; 9 nucleotides align to TRBD1. The germline V gene encodes CDR1 MNHEY and CDR2 SVGEGT. Trimming removed 3 bases from V and 5 bases from J; junction bases left unmatched: 7. CDR3 length: 15 amino acids. The CDR3 loop is CASSYQQGAEETQYF. CDR3 DNA sequence: TGTGCCAGCAGTTATCAACAGGGGGCCGAGGAGACCCAGTACTTC.

In this sample, this clonotype turned up a few times. Because the CDR3 is missing its conserved closing phenylalanine or tryptophan, this is likely a read error. The limits of the CDR3 on the DNA are not certain, so only TCRdb's listed CDR3 is given. The chain has TRBV4-3 and TRBJ2-7. The germline V gene encodes CDR1 LGHNA and CDR2 YSLEER. The CDR3 is 11 residues long, ends included. CDR3 protein: CASSRGLEFIM.

J is TRBJ1-1 and V is TRBV11-2; a possible D gene is TRBD1 (5 bases). Germline V gene sequence: CDR1 SGHAT, CDR2 FQNNGV. Trimming removed 3 bases from V and 0 bases from J, with 26 bases in between. The CDR3 has 20 amino acids. The CDR3 coding sequence is TGTGCCAGCAGCTTCCCAACCGTCGGGACTGATATCCATATGAACACTGAAGCTTTCTTT. Translated: CASSFPTVGTDIHMNTEAFF.

There are a few counts of this clonotype. The genes are TRBV6-1 and TRBJ1-5, with D possibly being TRBD1 (6 bases). V was pared by 3 bases and J by 5 bases, with 8 bases between. This CDR3 spans 13 amino acids. Germline V lookup: CDR1 MNHNS, CDR2 SASEGT. CDR3 bases: TGTGCCAGCAGTGACTGGGGGCATCAGCCCCAGCATTTT. It translates to CASSDWGHQPQHF.